This TCR beta chain was found in a study of cytomegalovirus exposure and HLA in healthy donors. Study conclusions and caveats: Accurate prediction of most subjects' HLA-A and HLA-B alleles from TCR beta sequences was reported. Most TCR sequences were rare, but some public TCRs occurred in many donors.

Worth noting for this clone: Antigen: not known.

The V segment lost 4 bases and the J segment 5 bases; nucleotides outside the gene matches: 3. This CDR3 is 15 amino acids long. Per the germline V gene, CDR1 is SGHNT and CDR2 is YENEEA. The study ran its PCR with 60 Vbeta and 13 Jbeta primers. Using immunoSEQ multiplex PCR, the repertoire was profiled, and TCRdb retains in-frame clones only, with some absent. This listing includes roughly 69,000 clones. V usage is TRBV11-3 and J usage is TRBJ2-5; 14 bases are a match to TRBD2. This clonotype was obtained from a woman aged 30 to 39 in good health and CMV-seronegative. Specimen: PBMCs. As DNA, the CDR3 is TGTGCCAGCAGCTCGGGACTAGCGGGGGTGGAGACCCAGTACTTC. This sequence encodes CASSSGLAGVETQYF.